The clone carrying this T cell receptor (beta chain) was observed a handful of times. Antigen specificity is unknown. Generated by immunoSEQ multiplex PCR, the TCRdb table keeps only in-frame clones and is missing some. The data hold some 31,000 clones, with around 70% observed a single time. This entry belongs to a study of PD-1 blockade in classical Hodgkin lymphoma. This CDR3 has 13 amino acids. V shed 1 base and J shed 1 base, with 7 bases lying between them. Germline CDR1 reads GTSNPN; CDR2 reads SVGIG (reference sequence). Study-wide findings and caveats: Why the repertoires differ is still unclear, perhaps disease activity or prior therapy. Researchers reported that CD4+ TCR diversity, though not CD8+, rose significantly by C4D1. Patients excluded were those beginning nivolumab under 1 year after ASCT. The baseline diversity of complete responders showed similarity to that of newly diagnosed patients.

Brentuximab vedotin exposure varied among the patients, all of whom had relapsed after autologous stem cell transplantation. This chain links TRBV30 with TRBJ1-1; no reliable D call. The origin of this receptor is a human donor with classical Hodgkin lymphoma. The sequenced sample was peripheral blood mononuclear cells (PBMCs), obtained before the second cycle of nivolumab. The CDR3 loop is CAWSGSSNTEAFF. The CDR3 DNA is TGTGCCTGGAGTGGGAGCTCGAACACTGAAGCTTTCTTT.